The 25 T cell receptor beta chains below all came from one sample that was sequenced in a study of early T cells in non-severe SARS-CoV-2 infection. MiXCR, run by TCRdb on the 5' RACE reads, gives a single entry per CDR3 protein. The sample carries roughly 53,000 distinct CDR3 sequences, around 8.6% recorded once. The source was whole blood, collected at baseline. These receptors originate from an adult who was a healthcare worker with PCR-confirmed SARS-CoV-2 infection or an uninfected control (not recorded which).

This clonotype came up a few times. V gene TRBV5-1 combines with J gene TRBJ2-7, with 10 nucleotides matching TRBD1. Germline V gene sequence: CDR1 SGHRS, CDR2 YFSETQ. This CDR3 is 14 amino acids long. Trimming at V came to 7 bases and at J to 3 bases, leaving 7 bases not matched to a gene. CDR3 loop: CASGWGTGVYEQYF. CDR3 coding DNA: TGCGCCAGCGGCTGGGGGACAGGGGTCTACGAGCAGTACTTC.

The chain joins TRBV7-9 to TRBJ2-7; 9 bases match TRBD1. CDR1 SEHNR and CDR2 FQNEAQ come from the germline V gene (reference sequence). J lost 5 bases, V lost 0 bases, and 8 bases had no gene match. The CDR3 has 16 residues. The CDR3 here is CASSLATRGDRDEQYF. DNA for the CDR3: TGTGCCAGCAGCTTAGCAACTAGAGGGGACAGGGACGAGCAGTACTTC.

This clonotype was found many times. V and J are TRBV11-2 and TRBJ2-7; possibly TRBD1 for D (6 bases). Germline V lookup: CDR1 SGHAT, CDR2 FQNNGV. Trimming took off 3 bases at V and 3 bases at J, with 15 bases between the two ends. The CDR3 sequence is 15 residues long. The chain's CDR3 is CASSLERGSNYEQYF. In DNA, the CDR3 is TGTGCCAGCAGCTTGGAAAGGGGGAGTAACTACGAGCAGTACTTC.

This clonotype has ten or more counts. The rearrangement uses TRBV6-4 and TRBJ1-2, with D tentatively TRBD1 (6 bases). In germline, CDR1 is MRHNA, CDR2 SNTAGT. The CDR3 is made up of 13 amino acids. V lost 4 bases, J lost 4 bases, and 10 bases lay in between. CDR3 amino acids: CASSAGAGYGYTF. In nucleotides, the CDR3 is TGTGCCAGCAGTGCAGGGGCCGGCTATGGCTACACCTTC.

The CDR3 DNA follows: TGTGCCATCAGTCCGGAGACAGGGACCTACGAGCAGTACTTC. Its translation: CAISPETGTYEQYF. This sequence joins TRBV10-3 and TRBJ2-7; TRBD1 matches 7 bases. Trimming removed 5 bases from V and 2 bases from J; junction bases left unmatched: 6. The CDR3 has 14 residues. The germline CDR1 and CDR2 sequences are ENHRY and SYGVKD.

This clonotype was recorded many times. This sequence joins TRBV7-2 and TRBJ2-1; 9 bases align to TRBD2. Trimming removed 5 bases from V and 4 bases from J; junction bases left unmatched: 6. This CDR3 is built from 15 residues. Per the germline V gene, CDR1 is SGHTA and CDR2 is FQGNSA. For the CDR3, the DNA is TGTGCCAGCAGCACAGTAGCGGGAGTATACAATGAGCAGTTCTTC. Translation gives CASSTVAGVYNEQFF.

The chain uses TRBV18 and TRBJ2-5; no firm D call. The CDR3 runs to 15 residues. Trimming left V 1 base short and J 1 base short, with 10 bases between. The V gene's germline CDR1 is KGHSH and CDR2 LQKENI. The CDR3 DNA reads as TGTGCCAGCTCACCACAGGGTTCGTTCCAAGAGACCCAGTACTTC. Its protein is CASSPQGSFQETQYF.

This clonotype came up a few times. V usage is TRBV30 and J usage is TRBJ2-1; TRBD2 agrees at 8 bases. The V and J ends lost 4 bases and 5 bases, in that order; junction bases with no gene match: 10. CDR1 and CDR2 from the germline V gene are GTSNPN and SVGIG (reference sequence). The CDR3 spans 15 residues. CDR3 sequence reads: CAWTTSERGDNEQFF. CDR3 nucleotides: TGTGCCTGGACGACTAGCGAGAGGGGGGACAATGAGCAGTTCTTC. Drawing the rest from reference TRBV30 and TRBJ2-1, the complete variable domain is SQTIHQWPATLVQPVGSPLSLECTVEGTSNPNLYWYRQAAGRGLQLLFYSVGIGQISSEVPQNLSASRPQDRQFILSSKKLLLSDSGFYLCAWTTSERGDNEQFFGPGTRLTVL.

This clonotype was counted only a few times. The chain uses TRBV7-2 and TRBJ2-5; the match to TRBD2 covers 9 bases. The CDR3 contains 14 residues. After removal of 6 bases from V and 3 bases from J, the junction contained 5 bases not matched to a gene. Germline V CDR1 and CDR2: SGHTA, FQGNSA. In DNA, the CDR3 is TGTGCCAGCAGTTCAATAGCGGGAGAAGAGACCCAGTACTTC. Translation: CASSSIAGEETQYF.

This clonotype was detected many times. This chain links TRBV12-3 or TRBV12-4 with TRBJ2-7; 7 nucleotides align to TRBD1. The CDR3 contains 13 residues. V lost 5 bases and J lost 4; bases outside the gene matches: 5. The CDR3 nucleotides read TGTGCCAGCAGTCACGGGACAGATTACGAGCAGTACTTC. Translation: CASSHGTDYEQYF.

The chain combines TRBV19 with TRBJ1-5, with a tentative D call TRBD1 (6 bases). Germline lookup yields CDR1 LNHDA and CDR2 SQIVND (reference sequence). The CDR3 runs 11 residues. The V and J ends lost 9 bases and 12 bases respectively, with 15 bases between them. The CDR3 region has the DNA TGTGCCAGCCGCGAGGGGGTCAACCAGCATTTT. It translates to CASREGVNQHF.

This clonotype was counted only a few times. V usage is TRBV5-1 and J usage is TRBJ2-5; TRBD2 agrees at 13 bases. The length of the CDR3 is 17 residues. The J segment lost 4 bases and the V segment lost 0 bases, leaving 6 bases of the junction unmatched. Per the germline V gene, CDR1 is SGHRS and CDR2 is YFSETQ. The CDR3 reads CASSLDTSGRARETQYF. CDR3 bases: TGCGCCAGCAGCTTGGATACTAGCGGGAGGGCCCGAGAGACCCAGTACTTC. The variable domain in full, completed from reference TRBV5-1 and TRBJ2-5, reads KAGVTQTPRYLIKTRGQQVTLSCSPISGHRSVSWYQQTPGQGLQFLFEYFSETQRNKGNFPGRFSGRQFSNSRSEMNVSTLELGDSALYLCASSLDTSGRARETQYFGPGTRLLVL.

The chain joins TRBV5-1 to TRBJ2-3, with 7 bases aligning to TRBD1. J was trimmed by 3 bases and V by 4 bases; bases with no gene match: 14. CDR1 is SGHRS and CDR2 is YFSETQ in the germline V gene. This CDR3 has 17 amino acids. The CDR3 DNA reads TGCGCCAGCAGCGGATCAAAGGGACAGCTATCAACAGATACGCAGTATTTT. Amino acids: CASSGSKGQLSTDTQYF.

CDR3 nucleotide sequence: TGTGCCAGCAGCTTAGTGATGAACACTGAAGCTTTCTTT. Its protein is CASSLVMNTEAFF. V and J are TRBV7-9 and TRBJ1-1; no clear D gene. The V gene's germline CDR1 is SEHNR and CDR2 FQNEAQ (reference sequence). This CDR3 has 13 residues. V was clipped by 1 base and J by 0 bases, with 3 bases between them.

This clonotype has only a few counts. The V and J genes are TRBV18 and TRBJ2-3; tentatively, D is TRBD2 (6 bases). Germline V CDR1 and CDR2: KGHSH, LQKENI. This CDR3 has 14 residues. V shed 6 bases and J shed 6 bases, with 16 bases lying between them. CDR3 DNA sequence: TGTGCCAGCTCTCCCTCCACAGGAGGGGATACGCAGTATTTT. Translated: CASSPSTGGDTQYF. Full variable domain (rest looked up from reference TRBV18 and TRBJ2-3): NAGVMQNPRHLVRRRGQEARLRCSPMKGHSHVYWYRQLPEEGLKFMVYLQKENIIDESGMPKERFSAEFPKEGPSILRIQQVVRGDSAAYFCASSPSTGGDTQYFGPGTRLTVL.

The CDR3 here is CSVRDGPDTQYF. The CDR3, as DNA: TGCAGCGTTCGCGATGGCCCAGATACGCAGTATTTT. This chain uses TRBV29-1 with TRBJ2-3; no firm D call. This CDR3 contains 12 residues. V lost 5 bases and J 4 bases, leaving 10 bases between the germline ends. Germline V gene sequence: CDR1 SQVTM, CDR2 ANQGSEA.

This sequence joins TRBV18 and TRBJ2-7, with D hard to call. This CDR3 contains 13 residues. V shed 4 bases and J shed 0 bases, with 7 bases lying between them. Germline assignment: CDR1 KGHSH and CDR2 LQKENI. CDR3: CASSRTGSYEQYF. The CDR3, as DNA: TGTGCCAGCTCACGGACGGGCTCCTACGAGCAGTACTTC.

This clonotype was seen a handful of times. The rearrangement joins TRBV3-1 to TRBJ2-7; TRBD2 is a possible D gene (5 bases). Trimming shortened V by 1 base and J by 3 bases, and 10 bases separated the two germline ends. Germline-derived CDR1 and CDR2 are LGHDT and YNNKEL (reference sequence). The CDR3 loop spans 14 amino acids. For the CDR3, the DNA is TGTGCCAGCAGCCAAGGCGGGCGGAACTACGAGCAGTACTTC. Protein sequence: CASSQGGRNYEQYF.

The V call is TRBV4-2, the J call TRBJ1-1, with D maybe TRBD1 (5 bases). Trimming cost V 1 base and J 3 bases, with 18 bases left between them. Germline values: CDR1 LGHNA, CDR2 YNFKEQ. CDR3 length equals 17 residues. The CDR3, as DNA: TGTGCCAGCAGCCAAGCGGCCGGGACGGAAGATTACACTGAAGCTTTCTTT. As protein: CASSQAAGTEDYTEAFF.

For the CDR3, the DNA is TGTGCCAGTATCTCGGCGGGAGATACGCAGTATTTT. Amino acid sequence: CASISAGDTQYF. The chain couples TRBV19 to TRBJ2-3; TRBD2 is a possible D gene (5 bases). V dropped 7 bases and J dropped 5 bases, with 10 bases sitting between them. The CDR3 covers 12 residues. Germline CDR1 is LNHDA and CDR2 is SQIVND (reference sequence). The whole variable domain, remainder taken from reference TRBV19 and TRBJ2-3, is DGGITQSPKYLFRKEGQNVTLSCEQNLNHDAMYWYRQDPGQGLRLIYYSQIVNDFQKGDIAEGYSVSREKKESFPLTVTSAQKNPTAFYLCASISAGDTQYFGPGTRLTVL.

This chain links TRBV18 with TRBJ2-4; no reliable D call. V was trimmed by 6 bases and J by 2 bases, leaving 14 bases between them. Germline CDR1 KGHSH, CDR2 LQKENI. This CDR3 comprises 15 residues. CDR3 region: CASSPDIGSKNIQYF. CDR3 coding DNA: TGTGCCAGCTCCCCCGACATTGGTTCCAAAAACATTCAGTACTTC.

This clonotype was counted at least ten times. The J gene is TRBJ2-2, the V gene TRBV24-1, with D unclear. The CDR3 covers 15 residues. Trimming took 2 bases from V and 0 from J, leaving 6 bases between them. Germline values: CDR1 KGHDR, CDR2 SFDVKD. As DNA, the CDR3 is TGTGCCACCAGTGATTCCATTTCGAACACCGGGGAGCTGTTTTTT. Protein sequence: CATSDSISNTGELFF.

There are many counts of this clonotype. The rearrangement links TRBV6-5 to TRBJ1-4; D perhaps matches TRBD1 (6 bases). Trimming pared 5 bases from V and 3 bases from J, leaving 13 bases between. The CDR3 loop spans 15 amino acids. Germline values: CDR1 MNHEY, CDR2 SVGAGI. As DNA, the CDR3 is TGTGCCAGCAGTCCGGGGGCCATATCTAATGAAAAACTGTTTTTT. Residues: CASSPGAISNEKLFF.

The chain uses TRBV30 and TRBJ1-1, with D unresolved. Deletions cut 5 bases from V and 5 bases from J, with 9 bases between. CDR1 and CDR2 (germline): GTSNPN, SVGIG (reference sequence). The CDR3 covers 11 residues. For the CDR3, the DNA is TGTGCCTGGGGGAGAGGGACTGAAGCTTTCTTT. It codes for CAWGRGTEAFF.

The chain has TRBV4-1 and TRBJ2-3; a possible D gene is TRBD2 (6 bases). The ends were cut back, 6 bases at V and 4 bases at J, with 26 bases in the middle. The germline CDR1 and CDR2 sequences are MGHRA and YSYEKL. This CDR3 region has 18 residues. The CDR3 reads CASSLGTFSPTWADTQYF. For the CDR3, the DNA is TGCGCCAGCAGTCTGGGGACTTTTTCCCCTACCTGGGCAGATACGCAGTATTTT.